The rows below give T cell receptor beta chains drawn from one sample of a study of T-cell memory formation after mild COVID-19. TCRdb passed the 5' RACE reads through MiXCR, listing each CDR3 protein once. The top ten clones hold about an eighth of a sample with approximately 430,000 distinct CDR3 sequences, around a quarter of them seen once. The sequenced material came from PBMCs or a T cell subset sorted from them (not recorded which). The receptors come from an adult woman who had mild COVID-19 (a few samples of this study predate the infection). Cell type and time point are not known. The CDR3 runs from the conserved cysteine through the conserved F or W. A D gene is named only where the DNA matches it firmly. The size field is filled for only some rows; it gives once, few, many or a size class.

TRBJ1-1 TRBD1 TRBV7-9 few TGTGCCAGCAGCTTGTTACAGGGGTACCCTGAAGCTTTCTTT CASSLLQGYPEAFF
TRBJ2-2 NA TRBV5-1 many TGCGCCAGCAGCTTGCAGTCCGGGGAGCTGTTTTTT CASSLQSGELFF
TRBJ1-5 NA TRBV19 NA TGTGCCAGTAGTATTTATATTAGCAATCAGCCCCAGCATTTT CASSIYISNQPQHF
TRBJ2-1 TRBD2 TRBV5-4 NA TGTGCCAGCAGCACGGGATGGGGACTAGCGGAGAACAATGAGCAGTTCTTC CASSTGWGLAENNEQFF
TRBJ2-1 TRBD1 TRBV5-1 few TGCGCCAGCAGAATGGACAGGGGATCGGGGAACAATGAGCAGTTCTTC CASRMDRGSGNNEQFF
TRBJ1-1 TRBD1 TRBV4-3 NA TGCGCCAGCAGCCAAGAGGGCAGGGGGCCTGAAGCTTTCTTT CASSQEGRGPEAFF
TRBJ2-5 TRBD1 TRBV11-2 few TGTGCCAGCAGCTTGACAGGGTGGAATTCCGGGGAGACCCAGTACTTC CASSLTGWNSGETQYF
TRBJ2-7 TRBD1 TRBV6-2/TRBV6-3 NA TGTGCCAGCGGGACAGGGAGCGAGCAGTACTTC CASGTGSEQYF
TRBJ2-3 NA TRBV24-1 many TGTGCCACCAGTGATCCCCGAGGGGGGGCCACAGATACGCAGTATTTT CATSDPRGGATDTQYF
TRBJ2-3 TRBD1 TRBV5-1 NA TGCGCCAGCAGCAAGGGGACAGGGGGCGCGGCAGATACGCAGTATTTT CASSKGTGGAADTQYF
TRBJ2-1 TRBD2 TRBV9 few TGTGCCAGCAGCGCCGGGACTAGCGGGAATCATGAGCAGTTCTTC CASSAGTSGNHEQFF
TRBJ2-2 TRBD1 TRBV20-1 few TGCAGTGCGAGCGGGACAGGGGAATTTACCGGGGAGCTGTTTTTT CSASGTGEFTGELFF
TRBJ2-4 NA TRBV9 many TGTGCCAGCAGCGGAGGAGTGAGGGAAGCCAAAAACATTCAGTACTTC CASSGGVREAKNIQYF
TRBJ2-7 NA TRBV20-1 few TGCAGTGCTAGAGATGGACAATGGTACGAGCAGTACTTC CSARDGQWYEQYF
TRBJ2-1 NA TRBV12-3/TRBV12-4 NA TGTGCCAGCAGTTCAAAGGGTTGGGATGAGCAGTTCTTC CASSSKGWDEQFF
TRBJ2-6 NA TRBV27 NA TGTGCCAGCAGGTCGATGTCTGGGGCCAACGTCCTGACTTTC CASRSMSGANVLTF
TRBJ2-1 NA TRBV5-1 NA TGCGCCAGCAGCTTAGGGGACCTGCCCGGATTAGAGCAGTTCTTC CASSLGDLPGLEQFF
TRBJ2-5 NA TRBV5-5 NA TGTGCCAGCAGCTTAGGCGGTAGCGCAGTCCAAGAGACCCAGTACTTC CASSLGGSAVQETQYF
TRBJ2-3 TRBD1 TRBV20-1 few TGCAGTGCTACGGCCGGGACAGGTCTCACAGATACGCAGTATTTT CSATAGTGLTDTQYF
TRBJ2-4 TRBD1 TRBV24-1 NA TGTGCCACCAGTGCCGGGACAGATCGAAAAAACATTCAGTACTTC CATSAGTDRKNIQYF
TRBJ2-3 NA TRBV11-2 NA TGTGCCAGCAGCTTAGGCTCGGGCCTCACAGATACGCAGTATTTT CASSLGSGLTDTQYF
TRBJ2-3 TRBD2 TRBV3-1 NA TGTGCCAGCAGCCCGACCGAAATAGCGGGAGGAATCACAGATACGCAGTATTTT CASSPTEIAGGITDTQYF
TRBJ2-1 NA TRBV11-1 few TGTGCCAGCACCCGCCTCTTGGAAGCGGGCCATGAGCAGTTCTTC CASTRLLEAGHEQFF
TRBJ2-1 NA TRBV6-6 few TGTGCCAGCAGTTACCCGTGGGGTAGCGGAGTCTACAATGAGCAGTTCTTC CASSYPWGSGVYNEQFF
TRBJ2-1 TRBD2 TRBV24-1 NA TGTGCCACCAGAGGGACTAGTTACAATGAGCAGTTCTTC CATRGTSYNEQFF
TRBJ2-1 NA TRBV10-3 few TGTGCCATCAGTAGGGACGGCCAGGTTAATGAGCAGTTCTTC CAISRDGQVNEQFF
TRBJ1-1 NA TRBV6-4 few TGTGCCAGCAGGCGGACGGAAAACACTGAAGCTTTCTTT CASRRTENTEAFF
TRBJ2-1 NA TRBV5-1 NA TGCGCCAGCAGCTTGCAGGGGTTCTACCACAATGAGCAGTTCTTC CASSLQGFYHNEQFF
TRBJ1-1 NA TRBV2 NA TGTGCCAGCAGGGAAAGATGGAATCTGGACACTGAACCTTTCTTT CASRERWNLDTEPFF
TRBJ1-5 NA TRBV2 NA TGTGCCAGCAGTGTCTGGGATAGCAATCAGCCCCAGCATTTT CASSVWDSNQPQHF
TRBJ1-6 NA TRBV7-3 NA TGTGCCAGCAGCTTAAGCGGGCAATCAAGTTCACCCCTCCACTTT CASSLSGQSSSPLHF
TRBJ2-5 NA TRBV5-6 few TGTGCCAGCAGCCCCATGGGGGAGACTCAAGAGACCCAGTACTTC CASSPMGETQETQYF
TRBJ2-2 TRBD2 TRBV5-4 few TGTGCCAGCAGCCCCGGACTAGCGGGGGGAACCGGGGAGCTGTTTTTT CASSPGLAGGTGELFF
TRBJ2-1 TRBD2 TRBV4-1 NA TGCGCCAGCAGCCACCCAGGGGCCGTAGCGGGGGGAGACGATGAGCAGTTCTTC CASSHPGAVAGGDDEQFF
TRBJ1-1 NA TRBV20-1 NA TGCAGTGCTCGGGGACTGCCGAACACTGAAGCTTTCTTT CSARGLPNTEAFF
TRBJ2-1 NA TRBV21-1 NA TGTGCCAGCAGCAAGACTAGCGGAGTCTACAATGAGCAGTTCTTC CASSKTSGVYNEQFF
TRBJ2-3 NA TRBV27 NA TGTGCCAGCAGTCGCAGACAGGAGGGGGCTCGTACGCAGTATTTT CASSRRQEGARTQYF
TRBJ2-7 TRBD2 TRBV30 NA TGTGCCTGGAGTGGCCGGTTGCTAGCGGGAGACTACGAGCAGTACTTC CAWSGRLLAGDYEQYF
TRBJ2-7 TRBD2 TRBV5-1 NA TGCGCCAGCAGCCAGACACTAGCGGGCTACTCCTACGAGCAGTACTTC CASSQTLAGYSYEQYF
TRBJ2-5 NA TRBV7-8 NA TGTGCCAGCAGCTCACAGTTATTGGAGACCCAGTACTTC CASSSQLLETQYF
TRBJ2-3 NA TRBV18 NA TGTGCCAGCTCACTCACGAACCCTTCTGATAGCACAGATACGCAGTATTTT CASSLTNPSDSTDTQYF
TRBJ2-2 TRBD2 TRBV7-2 NA TGTGCCAGCAGCCCCCTCGGGCTAGGGACTAGCGGGAAAGCCGGGGAGCTGTTTTTT CASSPLGLGTSGKAGELFF
TRBJ2-2 TRBD2 TRBV7-9 NA TGTGCCAGCAGCCCACTCGCGGGACTAAGACCGAACACCGGGGAGCTGTTTTTT CASSPLAGLRPNTGELFF
TRBJ2-7 NA TRBV15 many TGTGCCACCAGCAGAGATTTAGGAGGTTCCTACGAGCAGTACTTC CATSRDLGGSYEQYF
TRBJ2-7 TRBD1 TRBV20-1 NA TGCAGTGCTACATCCGGGACAGGGGGCTACGAGCAGTACTTC CSATSGTGGYEQYF
TRBJ2-6 NA TRBV4-2 NA TGTGCCAGCAGTACGGGGGCGTCCTCTGGGGCCAACGTCCTGACTTTC CASSTGASSGANVLTF
TRBJ2-5 NA TRBV5-1 few TGCGCCAGCAGCTTGCAGGGGACGGAGACCCAGTACTTC CASSLQGTETQYF
TRBJ2-7 TRBD2 TRBV7-3 few TGTGCCAGCAGCTCGACGGGGGGGCCCATGGGGCAGTACTTC CASSSTGGPMGQYF
TRBJ2-1 NA TRBV30 NA TGTGCCTGGAGAAAAGGGGGGTACGACAATGAGCAGTTCTTC CAWRKGGYDNEQFF
TRBJ2-2 NA TRBV19 NA TGTGCCAGTAGTGGACCGACTAGAGGGTCCTCCGGGGAGCTGTTTTTT CASSGPTRGSSGELFF